These 16 T cell receptor beta chains came from one sample sequenced in a study of post-analysis software for immune sequencing data. Study conclusions and caveats: Patients carried roughly 5 TRBV segments more frequently than controls did, and TRBV5-6, TRBV5-1 and TRBV20-1 were among them.

Unique molecular identifiers had been added to the TCR beta cDNA libraries. TCRdb reanalysed the PCR reads using MiXCR and keeps one entry per CDR3 protein. The profile covers about 540,000 distinct CDR3 sequences, with 34% appearing a single time and approximately 6% taken by the ten largest. These receptors are not linked to any known antigen. The source material was blood. These receptor sequences come from a girl under 18 with multiple sclerosis.

The chain uses TRBV11-2 and TRBJ2-7; 10 bases line up with TRBD1. The CDR3 consists of 14 residues. With 5 bases clipped from V and 5 bases from J, the junction kept 6 bases outside the gene matches. Germline V lookup: CDR1 SGHAT, CDR2 FQNNGV. CDR3 sequence (DNA): TGTGCCAGCAGCGCGCTGACAGGGGGCCACGAGCAGTACTTC. It encodes CASSALTGGHEQYF.

About this clonotype itself: A much larger clone sits a single nucleotide away, making a read error possible. This chain connects TRBV5-1 to TRBJ2-3, with a tentative D call TRBD1 (6 bases). This CDR3 has 14 residues. The germline CDR1 and CDR2 sequences are SGHRS and YFSETQ. Here the CDR3 reads CASSLTGSTDTRYF. The CDR3 nucleotides are TGCGCCAGCAGCTTGACAGGGAGCACAGATACGCGGTATTTT.

This chain connects TRBV11-2 to TRBJ2-1; D remains unclear. Trimming left V 5 bases short and J 6 bases short, with 17 bases between. The germline V gene has CDR1 SGHAT and CDR2 FQNNGV. The CDR3 sequence is 15 residues long. This CDR3 is CASSPGRATCNEQFF. The CDR3 bases are TGTGCCAGCAGCCCCGGACGGGCCACCTGCAATGAGCAGTTCTTC.

This clonotype was seen only a few times. The chain recombines TRBV20-1 with TRBJ1-6; D not certain. The CDR3 length is 13 residues. Per germline, CDR1 DFQATT and CDR2 SNEGSKA (reference sequence). Trimming shortened V by 0 bases and J by 7 bases, and 7 bases separated the two germline ends. In DNA form, the CDR3 reads TGCAGTGCTAGAGATTCGACAAATTCACCCCTCCACTTT. Translating gives CSARDSTNSPLHF.

This clonotype was observed a handful of times. The V and J genes are TRBV5-1 and TRBJ2-1; D gene uncertain. The germline gives CDR1 SGHRS, CDR2 YFSETQ. The CDR3 has 14 amino acids. Deletions cut 5 bases from V and 7 bases from J, with 16 bases between. In DNA, the CDR3 is TGCGCCAGCAGTCTAGGGCAGCGTGAGAATGAGCAGTTCTTC. Residues: CASSLGQRENEQFF.

This clonotype turned up a few times. V gene TRBV24-1 combines with J gene TRBJ2-1, with a weak D call TRBD2 (6 bases). The germline CDR1 and CDR2 sequences are KGHDR and SFDVKD. The CDR3 runs 12 residues. V gave up 3 bases and J gave up 10 bases, with 9 bases separating them. CDR3 protein: CATSDRRGEQFF. As DNA, the CDR3 is TGTGCCACCAGTGATAGGAGGGGCGAGCAGTTCTTC.

CDR3 coding DNA: TGTGCCATCAGTGAGTCGTCGGTGGGCACTGAAGCTTTCTTT. Amino acids: CAISESSVGTEAFF. This chain uses TRBV10-3 with TRBJ1-1; D not resolved. The length of the CDR3 is 14 residues. The V end was cut by 0 bases, the J end by 4 bases, with 9 bases between. The germline CDR1 and CDR2 sequences are ENHRY and SYGVKD.

The gene calls are TRBV20-1 and TRBJ1-1; TRBD1 might be the D (6 bases). The CDR3 sequence is 13 residues long. Deletions cut 8 bases from V and 1 base from J, with 14 bases between. Germline values: CDR1 DFQATT, CDR2 SNEGSKA (reference sequence). The DNA of the CDR3 is TGCAGTTCTGTGACAGGACCGAACACTGAAGCTTTCTTT. It translates to CSSVTGPNTEAFF.

The chain joins TRBV7-3 to TRBJ2-3; possible D gene TRBD1, 6 bases. Trimming shortened V by 6 bases and J by 5 bases, and 12 bases separated the two germline ends. The CDR3 is 13 amino acids. The germline gives CDR1 SGHTA, CDR2 FQGTGA. CDR3 protein: CASRRTGKDTQYF. The CDR3 region has the DNA TGTGCCAGCAGGCGTACAGGGAAAGATACGCAGTATTTT.

V gene TRBV9 combines with J gene TRBJ2-1; possible D gene TRBD2, 6 bases. The CDR3 runs to 15 residues. Germline V lookup: CDR1 SGDLS, CDR2 YYNGEE. V lost 0 bases, J lost 7 bases, and 14 bases lay in between. CDR3 DNA sequence: TGTGCCAGCAGCGTAGCTGGGACTTACTATAATGAGCAGTTCTTC. This codes for CASSVAGTYYNEQFF.

This chain links TRBV11-2 with TRBJ2-3; no reliable D call. With 7 bases removed from V and 6 bases from J, the gap between germline ends came to 23 bases. This CDR3 contains 16 residues. Germline CDR1 SGHAT, CDR2 FQNNGV. The CDR3 loop is CASTYTVGAPTDTQYF. DNA for the CDR3: TGTGCCAGCACTTACACCGTAGGAGCGCCGACGGATACGCAGTATTTT.

The V and J genes are TRBV9 and TRBJ2-5; D may match TRBD1 or TRBD2 (5 bases each). The J call may be incorrect, as the DNA end agrees better with TRBJ2-7. CDR1 and CDR2 (germline): SGDLS, YYNGEE. This CDR3 region has 15 residues. CDR3 residues: CASDRDGSFAYEQYF. In DNA form, the CDR3 reads TGTGCCAGCGACCGGGACGGATCATTCGCCTACGAGCAGTACTTC.

The V gene is TRBV12-3 or TRBV12-4, the J gene TRBJ1-2; TRBD1 matches 10 bases. V lost 6 bases and J lost 2; bases outside the gene matches: 24. This CDR3 has 21 residues. CDR3: CASSYKFRQGAANIPNYGYTF. CDR3 coding DNA: TGTGCCAGCAGCTACAAATTCCGACAGGGGGCCGCCAACATTCCAAACTATGGCTACACCTTC.

As concerns this clonotype: One end of the junction fails to match germline, which may point to a read error. This rearrangement joins TRBV4-1 to TRBJ2-1, with D unresolved. The germline CDR1 and CDR2 sequences are MGHRA and YSYEKL. The length of the CDR3 is 14 residues. In nucleotides, the CDR3 is TGCGCCAGCAGCCAAATGAGCTCCTACAATAAGCAGTTCTTC. It encodes CASSQMSSYNKQFF.

V and J are TRBV20-1 and TRBJ2-7; tentatively, D is TRBD1 or TRBD2 (5 bases each). TRBJ2-5 matches the DNA end more closely, so the J call is doubtful. This CDR3 has 11 residues. CDR1 and CDR2 from the germline V gene are DFQATT and SNEGSKA (reference sequence). CDR3 amino acids: CSAGREETQYF. CDR3 sequence (DNA): TGCAGTGCGGGCAGGGAGGAGACCCAGTACTTC.

J is TRBJ2-5 and V is TRBV10-3; the match to TRBD2 covers 8 bases. The CDR3 runs 12 residues. The V and J ends lost 6 bases and 5 bases, in that order; junction bases with no gene match: 2. The germline CDR1 and CDR2 sequences are ENHRY and SYGVKD. The CDR3 loop reads CAISGGDETQYF. Written as DNA, the CDR3 is TGTGCCATCAGCGGGGGGGATGAGACCCAGTACTTC.